Listed below are T cell receptor beta chains from one sample, sequenced in a study of OX40 agonist ivuxolimab in advanced cancers. TCRdb's table, derived via immunoSEQ multiplex PCR, lists solely in-frame clones and lacks some. The sample lists tens of thousands of clones, 70% to 90% occurring once. The source material was CD4+ or CD8+ T cells sorted from blood, sampled in a trial of the OX40 agonist ivuxolimab. All receptors derive from an adult with an advanced solid tumor such as melanoma, head and neck, liver or kidney cancer. The CDR3 runs from the conserved cysteine through the conserved F or W. A D gene is named only where the DNA matches it firmly. The size of a clone is reported for some rows only, either as once, few or many, or as a class for expanded clones.

v_call,clone_size,d_call,j_call,cdr3_aa,cdr3_nt
TRBV5-1,few,-,TRBJ1-1,CASSLGYTEAFF,TGCGCCAGCAGCTTGGGTTACACTGAAGCTTTCTTT
TRBV4-1,-,TRBD2,TRBJ2-1,CASSWVGSGADEQFF,TGCGCCAGCAGCTGGGTTGGTAGCGGGGCCGACGAGCAGTTCTTC
TRBV19,few,TRBD1,TRBJ1-5,CASSIRDRDQPQHF,TGTGCCAGTAGTATAAGGGACAGGGATCAGCCCCAGCATTTT
TRBV25-1,-,-,TRBJ2-5,CASSENGSSGKTQYF,TGTGCCAGCAGTGAAAACGGGTCCAGTGGGAAGACCCAGTACTTC
TRBV18,-,TRBD2,TRBJ2-5,CASSPASGIGQETQYF,TGTGCCAGCTCACCCGCTAGCGGAATAGGCCAAGAGACCCAGTACTTC
TRBV5-1,-,-,TRBJ1-3,CASSLAGRGFDGNTIYF,TGCGCCAGCAGCTTGGCAGGGAGGGGGTTTGACGGAAACACCATATATTTT
TRBV15,-,TRBD1,TRBJ1-1,CATSREGTGSTEAFF,TGTGCCACCAGCAGAGAGGGGACAGGGAGCACTGAAGCTTTCTTT
TRBV19,-,TRBD1,TRBJ1-1,CASSRQGFITEAFF,TGTGCCAGTAGCCGACAGGGGTTCATCACTGAAGCTTTCTTT
TRBV19,once,-,TRBJ2-1,CASSIQDNSYNEQFF,TGTGCCAGTAGTATCCAGGACAACTCCTACAATGAGCAGTTCTTC
TRBV15,-,-,TRBJ2-5,CATSSRQAEQETQYF,TGTGCCACCAGCAGTCGGCAGGCGGAGCAAGAGACCCAGTACTTC
TRBV7-9,-,-,TRBJ2-7,CASSLTNPGKDYEQYF,TGTGCCAGCAGCTTAACAAACCCGGGGAAGGACTACGAGCAGTACTTC
TRBV7-9,-,-,TRBJ2-7,CASSSDYEQYF,TGTGCCAGCAGCTCCGACTACGAGCAGTACTTC
TRBV9,few,-,TRBJ1-1,CASSVQENTEAFF,TGTGCCAGCAGCGTTCAGGAGAACACTGAAGCTTTCTTT
TRBV4-1,-,-,TRBJ1-4,CASSLSGGEKLFF,TGCGCCAGCAGCTTATCAGGAGGGGAAAAACTGTTTTTT
TRBV5-1,once,-,TRBJ2-3,CASSFSDDLGKYF,TGCGCCAGCAGCTTCTCGGACGACCTAGGGAAGTATTTT
TRBV27,-,-,TRBJ1-5,CASSFQGSNQPQHF,TGTGCCAGCAGCTTTCAAGGGTCAAATCAGCCCCAGCATTTT
TRBV9,-,-,TRBJ2-1,CASSAGYNEQFF,TGTGCCAGCAGCGCGGGGTACAATGAGCAGTTCTTC
TRBV2,-,-,TRBJ1-4,CASSERGGDEKLFF,TGTGCCAGCAGTGAACGGGGAGGTGATGAAAAACTGTTTTTT